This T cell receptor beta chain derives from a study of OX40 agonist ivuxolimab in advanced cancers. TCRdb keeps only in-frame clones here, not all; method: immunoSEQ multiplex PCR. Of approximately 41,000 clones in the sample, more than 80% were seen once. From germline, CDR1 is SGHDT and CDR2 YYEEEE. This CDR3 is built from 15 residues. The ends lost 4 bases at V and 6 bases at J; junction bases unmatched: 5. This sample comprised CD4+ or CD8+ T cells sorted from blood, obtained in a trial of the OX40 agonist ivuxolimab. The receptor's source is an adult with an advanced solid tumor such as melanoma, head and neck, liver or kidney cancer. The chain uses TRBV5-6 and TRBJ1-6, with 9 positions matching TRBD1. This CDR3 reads CASSPRDRVNSPLHF. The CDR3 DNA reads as TGTGCCAGCAGCCCCAGGGACAGGGTTAATTCACCCCTCCACTTT.